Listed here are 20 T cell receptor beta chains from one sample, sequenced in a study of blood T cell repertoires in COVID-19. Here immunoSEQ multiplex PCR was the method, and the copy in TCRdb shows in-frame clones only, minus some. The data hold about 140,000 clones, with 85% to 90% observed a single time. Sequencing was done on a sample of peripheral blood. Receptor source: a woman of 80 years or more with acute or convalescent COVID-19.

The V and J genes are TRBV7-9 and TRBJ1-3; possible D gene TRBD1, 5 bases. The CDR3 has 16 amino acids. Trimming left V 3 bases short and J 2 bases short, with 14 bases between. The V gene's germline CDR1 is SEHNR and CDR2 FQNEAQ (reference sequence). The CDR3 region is CASSFGGRGAGNTIYF. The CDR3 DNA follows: TGTGCCAGCAGCTTCGGGGGACGCGGTGCTGGAAACACCATATATTTT.

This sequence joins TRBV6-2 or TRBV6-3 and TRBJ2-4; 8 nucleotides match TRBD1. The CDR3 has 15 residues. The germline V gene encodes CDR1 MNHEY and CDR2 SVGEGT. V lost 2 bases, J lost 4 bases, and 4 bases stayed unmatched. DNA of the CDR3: TGTGCCAGCAGTTACGCAGACAGGGGTAAAAACATTCAGTACTTC. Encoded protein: CASSYADRGKNIQYF.

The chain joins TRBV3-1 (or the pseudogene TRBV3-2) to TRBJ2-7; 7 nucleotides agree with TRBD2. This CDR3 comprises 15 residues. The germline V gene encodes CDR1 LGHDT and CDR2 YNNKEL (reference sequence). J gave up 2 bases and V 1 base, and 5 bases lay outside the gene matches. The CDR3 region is CASSQAGGPTYEQYF. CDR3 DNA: TGTGCCAGCAGCCAAGCGGGAGGACCCACCTACGAGCAGTACTTC.

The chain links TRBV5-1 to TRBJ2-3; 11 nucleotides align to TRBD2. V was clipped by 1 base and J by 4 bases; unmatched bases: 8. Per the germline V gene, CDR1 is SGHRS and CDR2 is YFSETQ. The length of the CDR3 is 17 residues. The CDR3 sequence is CASSLSGTSGGADTQYF. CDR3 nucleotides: TGCGCCAGCAGCTTGAGCGGGACTAGCGGCGGGGCAGATACGCAGTATTTT.

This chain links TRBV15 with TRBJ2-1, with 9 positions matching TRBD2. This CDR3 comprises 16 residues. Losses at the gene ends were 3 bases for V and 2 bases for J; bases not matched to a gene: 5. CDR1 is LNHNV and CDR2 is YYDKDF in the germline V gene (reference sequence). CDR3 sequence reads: CATSRGVAGAYNEQFF. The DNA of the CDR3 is TGTGCCACCAGCAGGGGAGTAGCGGGGGCCTACAATGAGCAGTTCTTC.

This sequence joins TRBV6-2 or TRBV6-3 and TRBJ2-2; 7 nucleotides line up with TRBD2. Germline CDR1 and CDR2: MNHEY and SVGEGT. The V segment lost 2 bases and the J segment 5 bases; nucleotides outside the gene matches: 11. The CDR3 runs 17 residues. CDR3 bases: TGTGCCAGCAGTTACATGAGCGGGGTCGGTAGGACCGGGGAGCTGTTTTTT. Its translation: CASSYMSGVGRTGELFF.

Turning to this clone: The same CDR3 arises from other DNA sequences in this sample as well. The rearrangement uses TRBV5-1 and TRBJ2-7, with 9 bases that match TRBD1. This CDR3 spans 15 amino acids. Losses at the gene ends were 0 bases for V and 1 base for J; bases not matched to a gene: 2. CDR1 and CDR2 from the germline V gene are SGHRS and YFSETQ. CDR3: CASSLDGTGSYEQYF. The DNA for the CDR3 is TGCGCCAGCAGCTTGGATGGGACAGGGTCCTACGAGCAGTACTTC.

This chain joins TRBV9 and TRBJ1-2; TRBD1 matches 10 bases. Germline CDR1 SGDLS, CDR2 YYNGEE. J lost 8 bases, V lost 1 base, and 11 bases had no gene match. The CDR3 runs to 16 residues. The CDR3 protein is CASSVTGATGGFGYTF. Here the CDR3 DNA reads TGTGCCAGCAGCGTAACCGGCGCGACAGGGGGCTTCGGCTACACCTTC.

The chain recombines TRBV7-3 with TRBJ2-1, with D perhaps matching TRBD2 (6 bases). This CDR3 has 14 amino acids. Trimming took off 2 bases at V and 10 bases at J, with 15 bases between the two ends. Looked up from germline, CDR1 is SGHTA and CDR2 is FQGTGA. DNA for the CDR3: TGTGCCAGCAGCTTAGGAGGGCGGAGGAACGAGCAGTTCTTC. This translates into CASSLGGRRNEQFF.

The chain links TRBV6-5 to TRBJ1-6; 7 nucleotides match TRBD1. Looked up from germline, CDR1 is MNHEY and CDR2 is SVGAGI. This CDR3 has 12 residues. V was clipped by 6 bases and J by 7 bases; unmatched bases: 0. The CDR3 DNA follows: TGTGCCAGCAGGACAGGGAATTCACCCCTCCACTTT. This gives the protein CASRTGNSPLHF.

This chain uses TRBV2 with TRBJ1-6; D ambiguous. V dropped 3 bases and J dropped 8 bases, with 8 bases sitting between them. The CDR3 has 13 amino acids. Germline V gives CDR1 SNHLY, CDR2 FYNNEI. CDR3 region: CASSDGRDSPLHF. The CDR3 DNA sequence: TGTGCCAGCAGTGACGGCCGGGATTCACCCCTCCACTTT. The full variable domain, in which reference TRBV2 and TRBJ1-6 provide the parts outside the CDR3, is EPEVTQTPSHQVTQMGQEVILRCVPISNHLYFYWYRQILGQKVEFLVSFYNNEISEKSEIFDDQFSVERPDGSNFTLKIRSTKLEDSAMYFCASSDGRDSPLHFGNGTRLTVT.

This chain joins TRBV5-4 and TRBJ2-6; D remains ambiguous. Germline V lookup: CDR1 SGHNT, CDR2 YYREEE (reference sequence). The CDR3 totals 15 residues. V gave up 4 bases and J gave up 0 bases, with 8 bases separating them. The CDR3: CASSLPGSGANVLTF. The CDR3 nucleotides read TGTGCCAGCAGCCTCCCGGGCTCTGGGGCCAACGTCCTGACTTTC.

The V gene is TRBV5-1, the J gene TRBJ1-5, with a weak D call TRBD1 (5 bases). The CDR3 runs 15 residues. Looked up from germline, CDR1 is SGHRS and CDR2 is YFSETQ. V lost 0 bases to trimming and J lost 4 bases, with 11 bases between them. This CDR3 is CASSLGAGGNQPQHF. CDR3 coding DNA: TGCGCCAGCAGCTTGGGGGCTGGGGGGAATCAGCCCCAGCATTTT.

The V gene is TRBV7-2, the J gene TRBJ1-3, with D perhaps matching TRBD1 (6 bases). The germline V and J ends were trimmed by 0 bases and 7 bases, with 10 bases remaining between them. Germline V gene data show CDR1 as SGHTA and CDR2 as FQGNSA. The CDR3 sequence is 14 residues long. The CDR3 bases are TGTGCCAGCAGCTTAGCGGGTACAGGGAACACCATATATTTT. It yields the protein CASSLAGTGNTIYF.

The DNA of the CDR3 is TGTGCCAGCAGCGTGACAGGGGGCTCCTACGAGCAGTACTTC. Its protein is CASSVTGGSYEQYF. The rearrangement joins TRBV5-4 to TRBJ2-7, with 9 bases that match TRBD1. The ends lost 4 bases at V and 0 bases at J; junction bases unmatched: 2. CDR1 is SGHNT and CDR2 is YYREEE in the germline V gene (reference sequence). The CDR3 sequence is 14 residues long. The full variable domain, its missing parts supplied by reference TRBV5-4 and TRBJ2-7, is ETGVTQSPTHLIKTRGQQVTLRCSSQSGHNTVSWYQQALGQGPQFIFQYYREEENGRGNFPPRFSGLQFPNYSSELNVNALELDDSALYLCASSVTGGSYEQYFGPGTRLTVT.

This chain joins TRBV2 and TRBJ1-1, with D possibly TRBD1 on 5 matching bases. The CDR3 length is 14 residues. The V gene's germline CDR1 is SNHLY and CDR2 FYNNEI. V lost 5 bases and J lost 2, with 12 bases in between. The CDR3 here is CASSLVRGNTEAFF. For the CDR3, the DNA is TGTGCCAGCAGTCTTGTTAGGGGAAACACTGAAGCTTTCTTT.

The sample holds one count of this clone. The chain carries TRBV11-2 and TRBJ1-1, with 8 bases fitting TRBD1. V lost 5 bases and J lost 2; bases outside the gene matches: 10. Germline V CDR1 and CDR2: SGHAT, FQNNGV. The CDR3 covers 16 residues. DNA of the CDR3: TGTGCCAGCAGCCCACAGGGGGGCATCTCTAACACTGAAGCTTTCTTT. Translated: CASSPQGGISNTEAFF.

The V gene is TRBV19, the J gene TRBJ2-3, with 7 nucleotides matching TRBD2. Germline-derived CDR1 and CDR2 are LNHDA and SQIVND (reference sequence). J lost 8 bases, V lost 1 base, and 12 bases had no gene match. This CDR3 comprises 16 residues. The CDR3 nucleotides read TGTGCCAGTAGTATAGGGGCCCGGAGCGGGGTTAGTACGCAGTATTTT. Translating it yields CASSIGARSGVSTQYF.

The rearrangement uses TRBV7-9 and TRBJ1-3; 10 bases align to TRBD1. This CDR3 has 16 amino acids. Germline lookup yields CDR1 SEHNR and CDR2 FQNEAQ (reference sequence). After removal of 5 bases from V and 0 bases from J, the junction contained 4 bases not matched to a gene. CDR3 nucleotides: TGTGCCAGCAGCCAACGGACAGGGGGCTCTGGAAACACCATATATTTT. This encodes CASSQRTGGSGNTIYF.

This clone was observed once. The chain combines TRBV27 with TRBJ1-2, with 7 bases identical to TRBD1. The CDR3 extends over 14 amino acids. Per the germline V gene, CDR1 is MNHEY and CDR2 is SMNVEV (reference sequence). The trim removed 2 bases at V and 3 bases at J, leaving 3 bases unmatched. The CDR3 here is CASSLRTGDYGYTF. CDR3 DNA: TGTGCCAGCAGTTTAAGGACAGGAGACTATGGCTACACCTTC.